This T cell receptor (beta chain) comes out of a study of blood T cell repertoires in COVID-19. For the study at large: Both acute and convalescent COVID-19 samples were obtained from the United States, Italy and Spain.

Per germline, CDR1 SGHDN and CDR2 FVKESK. The CDR3 has 17 residues. V lost 5 bases and J lost 2, with 22 bases in between. Original processing methods: Amplification of reference gene primers was used by the study to estimate nucleated cell counts. The table came from immunoSEQ multiplex PCR; TCRdb's copy has only in-frame clones and leaves some out. Clone size and the V and J calls come from that table; the DNA yielded D and trimming. The sample holds roughly 30,000 clones, 93% seen once. This chain links TRBV14 with TRBJ2-7; possible D gene TRBD2, 5 bases. The origin of this receptor is a human donor in a cohort sampled during active COVID-19. Input material: peripheral blood. The CDR3 DNA sequence: TGTGCCAGCAGCATATCGGGTGGGAGCGGTTTCGCCTACGAGCAGTACTTC. Translated, it gives CASSISGGSGFAYEQYF.